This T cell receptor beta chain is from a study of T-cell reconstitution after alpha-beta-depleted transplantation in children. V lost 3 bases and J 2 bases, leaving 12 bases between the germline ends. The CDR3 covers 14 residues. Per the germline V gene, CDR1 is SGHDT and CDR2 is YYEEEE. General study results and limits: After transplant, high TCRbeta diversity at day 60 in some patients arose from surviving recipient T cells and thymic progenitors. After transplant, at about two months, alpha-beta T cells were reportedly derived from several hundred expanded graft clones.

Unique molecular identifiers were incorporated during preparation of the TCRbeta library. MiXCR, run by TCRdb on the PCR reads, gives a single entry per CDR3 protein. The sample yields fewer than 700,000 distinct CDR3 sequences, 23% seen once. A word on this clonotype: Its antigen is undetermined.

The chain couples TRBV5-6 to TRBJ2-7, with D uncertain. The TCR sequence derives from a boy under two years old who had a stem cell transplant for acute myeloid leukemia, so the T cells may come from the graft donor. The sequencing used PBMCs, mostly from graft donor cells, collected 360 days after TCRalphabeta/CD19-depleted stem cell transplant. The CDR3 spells CASSSGQPAYEQYF. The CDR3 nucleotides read TGTGCCAGCAGCTCCGGGCAGCCGGCCTACGAGCAGTACTTC.